Below, one T cell receptor (beta chain) is given with its context. These data come from a study of blood T cell repertoires in COVID-19. Study details: Researchers got acute and convalescent COVID-19 samples from the United States, Italy and Spain. The cDNA or gDNA used as material had been derived from T cells, B-cell-depleted T cells, or PBMCs.

How the authors handled the data: It was from reference gene primer amplification that nucleated cell counts were estimated. Produced via immunoSEQ multiplex PCR; TCRdb's table is partial and in-frame only. The V and J calls and clone size come from that table; D and trimming were worked out from the DNA. The sample lists about 90,000 clones, about 80% seen once, with roughly 6.3% in the top ten. CDR3 length: 16 amino acids. The germline V gene encodes CDR1 SGHRS and CDR2 YFSETQ. J lost 1 base, V lost 1 base, and 4 bases had no gene match. The receptor comes from a man in his sixties with acute or convalescent COVID-19. The sequencing input was peripheral blood. The rearrangement joins TRBV5-1 to TRBJ1-1; 10 bases match TRBD1. The CDR3, as DNA: TGCGCCAGCAGCTTGCAGACAGGGGGCACGAACACTGAAGCTTTCTTT. Encoded protein: CASSLQTGGTNTEAFF.